Sequencing of this T cell receptor beta chain was carried out in a study of T cells after posttransplantation cyclophosphamide. Overall study results and limits: Later blood repertoires were often dominated by clones from the donor CD8+ memory compartment. Blood and skin or GI T cell repertoires showed limited TRB overlap.

Here immunoSEQ multiplex PCR was the method, and the copy in TCRdb shows in-frame clones only, minus some. In total the sample includes approximately 39,000 clones, none of them seen once. There are many counts of this clone. The antigen is unknown. CDR1 LNHNV and CDR2 YYDKDF come from the germline V gene (reference sequence). This CDR3 contains 16 residues. V lost 0 bases to trimming and J lost 5 bases, with 13 bases between them. The V gene is TRBV15, the J gene TRBJ2-2; D ambiguous. The sequence came from a man aged 50 to 59 in good health, CMV-negative, and a related stem cell transplant donor. The sequencing input was PBMCs. CDR3 loop: CATSRDRDIRTGELFF. CDR3 DNA: TGTGCCACCAGCAGAGATCGCGACATTAGAACCGGGGAGCTGTTTTTT.